The next 29 T cell receptor beta chains were all read from a single sample in a study of identical twins. TCRdb ran MiXCR on the 5' RACE reads and lists one entry per CDR3 protein. This table holds around 1.7 million distinct CDR3 sequences, about 30% found once. The sequencing sample was made of cord blood. Every receptor here comes from a newborn girl in good health.

The chain is built from TRBV28 and TRBJ2-7, with TRBD1 as a possible D gene (6 bases). V was shortened by 7 bases and J by 3 bases, with 10 bases between the two germline ends. The CDR3 runs 12 residues. The germline V gene encodes CDR1 MDHEN and CDR2 SYDVKM. The CDR3 DNA is TGTGCCAGCAACAGGGCCGTCTACGAGCAGTACTTC. Its translation is CASNRAVYEQYF.

This clonotype appeared a few times. V usage is TRBV20-1 and J usage is TRBJ2-7; D unclear. Germline-derived CDR1 and CDR2 are DFQATT and SNEGSKA (reference sequence). The CDR3 spans 14 residues. The V end lost 3 bases, the J end lost 6 bases, and 18 bases lay between the germline ends. In nucleotides, the CDR3 is TGCAGTGCTAGGGTTAGGGTCCTAATAGCCGAGCAGTACTTC. Its translation is CSARVRVLIAEQYF.

This clonotype was observed a single time. The V call is TRBV28, the J call TRBJ2-1; the match to TRBD2 covers 9 bases. Germline CDR1 reads MDHEN; CDR2 reads SYDVKM. Trimming took 6 bases from V and 6 from J; bases not matched to a gene: 12. This CDR3 is built from 16 residues. The CDR3 region has the DNA TGTGCCAGCAGCAAACCCGTAGCGGGAGTTGCCAATGAGCAGTTCTTC. The encoded protein is CASSKPVAGVANEQFF.

In the case of this clonotype: At one boundary the junction diverges from the germline segment, which might be a read error. The rearrangement joins TRBV5-6 to TRBJ2-3; D gene ambiguous. CDR1 and CDR2 from the germline V gene are SGHDT and YYEEEE. The CDR3 has 13 amino acids. CDR3: CTSSLIGTDTQYF. In DNA form, the CDR3 reads TGTACCAGCAGCTTGATAGGGACAGATACGCAGTATTTT.

This clonotype was observed many times. This chain connects TRBV28 to TRBJ2-1; no definite D call. The CDR3 totals 11 residues. Trimming removed 0 bases from V and 9 bases from J, with 3 bases in between. Germline CDR1 reads MDHEN; CDR2 reads SYDVKM. The CDR3 DNA sequence: TGTGCCAGCAGTTTATGGGGTGAGCAGTTCTTC. It is translated as CASSLWGEQFF. The whole variable domain, filled in from reference TRBV28 and TRBJ2-1, reads DVKVTQSSRYLVKRTGEKVFLECVQDMDHENMFWYRQDPGLGLRLIYFSYDVKMKEKGDIPEGYSVSREKKERFSLILESASTNQTSMYLCASSLWGEQFFGPGTRLTVL.

The CDR3 sequence is CASGSPGQSPYEQYF. DNA of the CDR3: TGTGCCAGCGGTTCTCCGGGACAGTCTCCCTACGAGCAGTACTTC. This chain joins TRBV6-1 and TRBJ2-5; 7 bases align to TRBD1. The tail of the sequence fits TRBJ2-7 better, so the J call may be wrong. Germline assignment: CDR1 MNHNS and CDR2 SASEGT. The CDR3 extends over 15 amino acids.

This clonotype came up a few times. The rearrangement joins TRBV2 to TRBJ2-1; 14 positions match TRBD2. The V gene end was trimmed by 6 bases and the J gene end by 7 bases; junction bases not matched to a gene: 14. Germline assignment: CDR1 SNHLY and CDR2 FYNNEI. This CDR3 is 18 amino acids long. The CDR3 DNA sequence: TGTGCCAGCAGGGAAAGACTAGCGGGGGGGCCTGGAGCAAATGAGCAGTTCTTC. Encoded protein: CASRERLAGGPGANEQFF.

V usage is TRBV27 and J usage is TRBJ1-5, with TRBD1 as a possible D gene (6 bases). In germline, CDR1 is MNHEY, CDR2 SMNVEV (reference sequence). The V end was cut by 5 bases, the J end by 1 base, with 15 bases between. The length of the CDR3 is 16 residues. The CDR3 loop is CASSLSGTKSNQPQHF. DNA of the CDR3: TGTGCCAGCAGTCTTTCCGGGACAAAAAGCAATCAGCCCCAGCATTTT.

This clonotype has only a few counts. The V gene is TRBV10-3, the J gene TRBJ1-5, with D unclear. Trimming shortened V by 5 bases and J by 7 bases, and 15 bases separated the two germline ends. The CDR3 is 14 amino acids. Germline CDR1 reads ENHRY; CDR2 reads SYGVKD. The chain's CDR3 is CAISPTPGRQPQHF. The CDR3 DNA sequence: TGTGCCATCAGTCCAACCCCGGGAAGGCAGCCCCAGCATTTT.

The chain recombines TRBV2 with TRBJ2-1; possible D gene TRBD2, 5 bases. The CDR3 runs 15 residues. Germline-derived CDR1 and CDR2 are SNHLY and FYNNEI. V lost 10 bases to trimming and J lost 2 bases, with 18 bases between them. Here the CDR3 reads CAIIYGISAYNEQFF. The CDR3 bases are TGTGCCATTATTTATGGGATTAGCGCCTACAATGAGCAGTTCTTC.

The genes are TRBV6-1 and TRBJ2-5; weak D call: TRBD1 (5 bases). Between the trimmed V and J ends, which lost 2 bases and 11 bases, there was a span of 21 bases. The V gene's germline CDR1 is MNHNS and CDR2 SASEGT. The CDR3 extends over 15 amino acids. The CDR3 nucleotides read TGTGCCAGCAGTGAACCCCGACAGAGCAAAAACGTTCAGTACTTC. Its protein is CASSEPRQSKNVQYF.

This clonotype was seen only a few times. V gene TRBV27 combines with J gene TRBJ2-1, with 7 bases aligning to TRBD2. J lost 10 bases, V lost 2 bases, and 5 bases had no gene match. From germline, CDR1 is MNHEY and CDR2 SMNVEV (reference sequence). The CDR3 totals 13 residues. CDR3 sequence (DNA): TGTGCCAGCAGTTTAGCGGGAGAACGGGAGCAGTTCTTC. Residues: CASSLAGEREQFF.

This clonotype occurred a few times. The chain carries TRBV12-3 or TRBV12-4 and TRBJ2-1, with D maybe TRBD1 (5 bases). The CDR3 contains 15 residues. V was trimmed by 7 bases and J by 3 bases, leaving 16 bases between them. The CDR3 nucleotides read TGTGCCAGCAACCATCAGACAGATTACTACAATGAGCAGTTCTTC. This gives the protein CASNHQTDYYNEQFF.

The sample holds many counts of this clonotype. The genes are TRBV4-2 and TRBJ2-5; D gene unclear. From germline, CDR1 is LGHNA and CDR2 YNFKEQ. Trimming removed 2 bases at V and 3 bases at J, with 13 bases between. The CDR3 has 15 residues. CDR3 region: CASSQNRRVEETQYF. The CDR3 nucleotides read TGTGCCAGCAGCCAAAATAGAAGGGTGGAAGAGACCCAGTACTTC.

This clonotype was observed many times. The rearrangement links TRBV3-1 to TRBJ2-7; 7 bases map to TRBD1. Unmatched junction bases numbered 8, after V lost 3 bases and J lost 3 bases. Germline CDR1 and CDR2: LGHDT and YNNKEL (reference sequence). The CDR3 contains 15 residues. The CDR3 bases are TGTGCCAGCAGCCAGAAGCCCAGGGACAGCTACGAGCAGTACTTC. This codes for CASSQKPRDSYEQYF.

This clonotype showed up just a few times. The rearrangement links TRBV29-1 to TRBJ2-5, with 11 bases that match TRBD2. Trimming cost V 5 bases and J 1 base; bases outside gene matches: 6. Germline CDR1 SQVTM, CDR2 ANQGSEA. The CDR3 covers 15 residues. The chain's CDR3 is CSVLRLAGSQETQYF. The CDR3 nucleotides read TGCAGCGTTCTTCGACTAGCGGGGAGCCAAGAGACCCAGTACTTC.

This sequence joins TRBV7-2 and TRBJ1-6, with 10 bases lining up with TRBD1. Germline V gives CDR1 SGHTA, CDR2 FQGNSA. The V and J ends lost 0 bases and 7 bases, in that order; junction bases with no gene match: 3. The CDR3 has 16 amino acids. The CDR3, as DNA: TGTGCCAGCAGCTTAGCGACAGGGGGCAGGAATTCACCCCTCCACTTT. This codes for CASSLATGGRNSPLHF.

This chain connects TRBV4-1 to TRBJ2-5; 7 bases line up with TRBD2. This CDR3 contains 16 residues. The V and J ends lost 0 bases and 4 bases, in that order; junction bases with no gene match: 8. Germline values: CDR1 MGHRA, CDR2 YSYEKL. The CDR3 nucleotides read TGCGCCAGCAGCCAAGATTCTTGGACTAGAGGAGAGACCCAGTACTTC. Its protein product is CASSQDSWTRGETQYF.

This clonotype was seen repeatedly, ten times or more. This rearrangement joins TRBV28 to TRBJ2-3; TRBD1 aligns across 9 bases. Trimming removed 6 bases from V and 4 bases from J; junction bases left unmatched: 2. The CDR3 loop spans 13 amino acids. Germline V lookup: CDR1 MDHEN, CDR2 SYDVKM. The CDR3 DNA is TGTGCCAGCAGACGACAGGGGGCAGATACGCAGTATTTT. Amino acid sequence: CASRRQGADTQYF.

The chain carries TRBV5-1 and TRBJ1-2, with 8 bases lining up with TRBD1. Germline V gene sequence: CDR1 SGHRS, CDR2 YFSETQ. The CDR3 spans 13 residues. After removal of 6 bases from V and 13 bases from J, the junction contained 14 bases not matched to a gene. The DNA for the CDR3 is TGCGCCAGCACCCCGATAGACAGGGGCCATTTCACCTTC. It yields the protein CASTPIDRGHFTF.

This chain joins TRBV14 and TRBJ2-4; the D is unclear. In germline, CDR1 is SGHDN, CDR2 FVKESK. The CDR3 is 12 amino acids. Trimming shortened V by 8 bases and J by 3 bases, and 8 bases separated the two germline ends. The CDR3 spells CASGASKNIQYF. The CDR3 coding sequence is TGTGCCAGCGGAGCAAGCAAAAACATTCAGTACTTC.

This clonotype was counted a few times. CDR3 in amino acids: CAISEGQGVRQPQHF. The CDR3 DNA reads as TGTGCCATCAGCGAAGGACAGGGGGTACGTCAGCCCCAGCATTTT. The rearrangement joins TRBV10-3 to TRBJ1-5; 10 positions match TRBD1. This CDR3 is built from 15 residues. CDR1 is ENHRY and CDR2 is SYGVKD in the germline V gene. The J segment lost 6 bases and the V segment lost 6 bases, leaving 8 bases of the junction unmatched.

J is TRBJ1-6 and V is TRBV12-3 or TRBV12-4; D gene unclear. Trimming shortened V by 6 bases and J by 6 bases, and 12 bases separated the two germline ends. There are 14 residues in the CDR3. The DNA of the CDR3 is TGTGCCAGCAGGCCCATCGTCGGTAATTCACCCCTCCACTTT. Residues: CASRPIVGNSPLHF.

This clonotype was picked up a small number of times. The chain joins TRBV12-3 or TRBV12-4 to TRBJ2-2, with TRBD2 matching over 12 bases. V dropped 5 bases and J dropped 5; count of bases not matched to a gene: 3. CDR3 size: 15 residues. The CDR3 nucleotides read TGTGCCAGCAGTGGACTAGCGGGGATTACCGGGGAGCTGTTTTTT. Encoded protein: CASSGLAGITGELFF.

On this clonotype itself: A much larger clone differs from this one at a single base, so this may be a read error. V gene TRBV5-1 combines with J gene TRBJ2-1; D possibly corresponds to TRBD2 (5 bases). This CDR3 region has 15 residues. Germline lookup yields CDR1 SGHRS and CDR2 YFSETQ. CDR3 DNA sequence: TGCGCCAGCAGCTTGCGAACGGGGAAAGACAATGAGCAGTCCTTC. Its protein product is CASSLRTGKDNEQSF.

To note about this clonotype: An end of the junction differs from the germline gene, which may be a read error. The rearrangement uses TRBV20-1 and TRBJ2-1; 7 nucleotides agree with TRBD2. CDR3 length: 13 residues. The germline V gene encodes CDR1 DFQATT and CDR2 SNEGSKA (reference sequence). The chain's CDR3 is CTLQASGYSEQFF. The CDR3 nucleotides read TGCACCCTCCAAGCTAGCGGTTACAGTGAGCAGTTCTTC.

In its sample, this clonotype was seen a few times. The J gene is TRBJ2-5, the V gene TRBV13; 12 nucleotides line up with TRBD2. Trimming removed 5 bases from V and 2 bases from J; junction bases left unmatched: 3. The CDR3 runs 15 residues. Germline V gene data show CDR1 as PRHDT and CDR2 as FYEKMQ (reference sequence). CDR3 loop: CASSPSGRDQETQYF. The DNA of the CDR3 is TGTGCCAGCAGCCCTAGCGGGAGGGATCAAGAGACCCAGTACTTC.

The genes are TRBV2 and TRBJ2-3, with D possibly TRBD2 on 6 matching bases. V dropped 4 bases and J dropped 2 bases, with 16 bases sitting between them. The CDR3 consists of 16 residues. Germline CDR1 and CDR2: SNHLY and FYNNEI. The CDR3 sequence is CASSGVASVPTDTQYF. The DNA of the CDR3 is TGTGCCAGCAGTGGCGTGGCTAGCGTACCCACAGATACGCAGTATTTT.

The rearrangement joins TRBV13 to TRBJ2-3, with 7 bases lining up with TRBD2. With 3 bases clipped from V and 1 base from J, the junction kept 7 bases outside the gene matches. This CDR3 is 16 amino acids long. The germline V gene encodes CDR1 PRHDT and CDR2 FYEKMQ (reference sequence). The CDR3 loop reads CASSFLPLAGTDTQYF. The CDR3 DNA reads TGTGCCAGCAGCTTTTTACCGCTAGCGGGCACAGATACGCAGTATTTT.